Shown below are 17 T cell receptor beta chains from a single sample sequenced in a study of CD8 T cells in Susac syndrome. Random hexamers served to reverse transcribe roughly 0.45 to 1 ug RNA. TCRdb used MiXCR to reprocess the immunoSEQ multiplex PCR reads, holding one entry per CDR3 protein. Among approximately 120,000 distinct CDR3 sequences listed, more than 90% were seen once. What was sequenced was CD4+ T cells from PBMCs. Receptors originate from a human donor in good health.

The rearrangement joins TRBV29-1 to TRBJ2-1, with D possibly being TRBD1 (6 bases). The CDR3 has 14 amino acids. Germline loops: CDR1 SQVTM, CDR2 ANQGSEA. The ends were cut back, 4 bases at V and 3 bases at J, with 13 bases in the middle. The CDR3 DNA reads as TGCAGCGTTGGTTCGCAGGGGTTCTACAATGAGCAGTTCTTC. Protein sequence: CSVGSQGFYNEQFF.

The CDR3 DNA sequence: TGCAGTGCCGTTAGGGCTAGCACGTACGAGCAGTACTTC. Translation: CSAVRASTYEQYF. The chain joins TRBV20-1 to TRBJ2-7; possibly TRBD2 for D (5 bases). This CDR3 is 13 amino acids long. Germline-derived CDR1 and CDR2 are DFQATT and SNEGSKA (reference sequence). The V end lost 6 bases, the J end lost 4 bases, and 16 bases lay between the germline ends.

V and J are TRBV10-3 and TRBJ1-2, with TRBD1 matching over 11 bases. This CDR3 is built from 13 residues. The germline CDR1 and CDR2 sequences are ENHRY and SYGVKD. The V and J ends lost 6 bases and 6 bases, in that order; junction bases with no gene match: 3. CDR3 nucleotide sequence: TGTGCCATCAGGGGACAGGGGGATGATGGCTACACCTTC. Translated: CAIRGQGDDGYTF.

This chain joins TRBV5-1 and TRBJ2-7; the match to TRBD1 covers 7 bases. This CDR3 comprises 15 residues. Per germline, CDR1 SGHRS and CDR2 YFSETQ. The junction had 11 bases not matched to a gene; V was cut back by 3 bases and J by 5 bases. The CDR3 spells CASSSKTGYNDEQYF. CDR3 DNA: TGCGCCAGCAGCTCGAAGACAGGGTACAACGACGAGCAGTACTTC.

This chain connects TRBV5-6 to TRBJ2-7, with TRBD1 matching 7 bases. This CDR3 contains 16 residues. CDR1 and CDR2 (germline): SGHDT, YYEEEE. The ends lost 3 bases at V and 4 bases at J; junction bases unmatched: 13. CDR3 sequence (DNA): TGTGCCAGCAGCTCGATCGGTCCAGGGGGACAATACGAGCAGTACTTC. It translates to CASSSIGPGGQYEQYF.

The chain's CDR3 is CASSLWTGSNEQFF. The CDR3 DNA is TGTGCCAGTAGTCTCTGGACAGGGAGTAATGAGCAGTTCTTC. V is TRBV19 and J is TRBJ2-1; 8 nucleotides match TRBD1. V lost 5 bases to trimming and J lost 7 bases; unmatched junction nucleotides: 7. The CDR3 runs 14 residues. Germline V gene sequence: CDR1 LNHDA, CDR2 SQIVND (reference sequence).

V gene TRBV3-1 combines with J gene TRBJ2-7; TRBD2 aligns across 9 bases. CDR1 is LGHDT and CDR2 is YNNKEL in the germline V gene (reference sequence). The CDR3 has 15 residues. V was pared by 5 bases and J by 6 bases, with 11 bases of the junction left unmatched. CDR3 coding DNA: TGTGCCAGCAGCTCCCAGAGTAGCGGGGGCATCGAGCAGTACTTC. The encoded protein is CASSSQSSGGIEQYF.

V is TRBV4-2 and J is TRBJ1-1, with 11 nucleotides matching TRBD1. Per the germline V gene, CDR1 is LGHNA and CDR2 is YNFKEQ. The CDR3 totals 16 residues. V shed 1 base and J 4 bases; nucleotides not matched to a gene: 5. The CDR3 loop reads CASSQGPGTGGTEAFF. The CDR3, as DNA: TGTGCCAGCAGCCAAGGTCCCGGGACAGGGGGCACTGAAGCTTTCTTT.

The V and J genes are TRBV4-3 and TRBJ2-1, with 8 bases lining up with TRBD2. Germline CDR1 reads LGHNA; CDR2 reads YSLEER. V gave up 3 bases and J gave up 7 bases; unmatched junction bases: 8. This CDR3 has 15 residues. This CDR3 reads CASSHLSVAGNEQFF. The DNA of the CDR3 is TGCGCCAGCAGCCACTTAAGCGTAGCGGGGAATGAGCAGTTCTTC.

In its sample, this clonotype was seen a few times. The chain uses TRBV18 and TRBJ2-7, with a weak D call TRBD2 (5 bases). Germline loops: CDR1 KGHSH, CDR2 LQKENI. There are 12 residues in the CDR3. V shed 3 bases and J shed 4 bases, with 7 bases lying between them. The CDR3 DNA sequence: TGTGCCAGCTCACCCCGCGGGTACGAGCAGTACTTC. It is translated as CASSPRGYEQYF.

The chain links TRBV30 to TRBJ2-1; 9 bases fit TRBD1. Germline values: CDR1 GTSNPN, CDR2 SVGIG (reference sequence). Trimming took 2 bases from V and 12 from J; bases not matched to a gene: 11. The CDR3 extends over 14 amino acids. CDR3 sequence: CAWSPDRGASPQFF. CDR3 bases: TGTGCCTGGAGTCCCGACAGGGGGGCATCCCCGCAGTTCTTC.

This chain joins TRBV2 and TRBJ2-7; 7 nucleotides agree with TRBD1. The germline gives CDR1 SNHLY, CDR2 FYNNEI. The V and J ends lost 3 bases and 5 bases, in that order; junction bases with no gene match: 7. The CDR3 runs 14 residues. For the CDR3, the DNA is TGTGCCAGCAGTGAGGAGACAGGGACCAACGAGCAGTACTTC. This codes for CASSEETGTNEQYF.

This sequence joins TRBV11-2 and TRBJ2-3; 7 bases are a match to TRBD2. Germline lookup yields CDR1 SGHAT and CDR2 FQNNGV. CDR3 size: 15 residues. Unmatched junction bases numbered 7, after V lost 5 bases and J lost 2 bases. CDR3 loop: CASSAQLAHTDTQYF. CDR3 bases: TGTGCCAGCAGCGCCCAACTAGCGCACACAGATACGCAGTATTTT.

The chain combines TRBV5-1 with TRBJ1-1; D unclear. Trimming cost V 3 bases and J 4 bases, with 13 bases left between them. Germline V gene lookup returns CDR1 SGHRS and CDR2 YFSETQ. The CDR3 spans 14 residues. The CDR3 reads CASSSETSSTEAFF. The CDR3 nucleotides are TGCGCCAGCAGCTCGGAAACAAGTAGCACTGAAGCTTTCTTT. The variable domain in full, with the rest retrieved from reference TRBV5-1 and TRBJ1-1, is KAGVTQTPRYLIKTRGQQVTLSCSPISGHRSVSWYQQTPGQGLQFLFEYFSETQRNKGNFPGRFSGRQFSNSRSEMNVSTLELGDSALYLCASSSETSSTEAFFGQGTRLTVV.

The CDR3 nucleotides are TGTGCCAGCAGTCGACAGGGGTATCGGCATGGCTACACCTTC. It specifies CASSRQGYRHGYTF. This chain connects TRBV6-2 or TRBV6-3 to TRBJ1-2, with 8 bases lining up with TRBD1. This CDR3 has 14 residues. Germline trimming cut 5 bases from V and 6 bases from J; bases unmatched to any gene: 8. Germline CDR1 MNHEY, CDR2 SVGEGT.

The chain links TRBV2 to TRBJ1-4, with D unresolved. The CDR3 is made up of 12 amino acids. Germline loops: CDR1 SNHLY, CDR2 FYNNEI. Trimming shortened V by 7 bases and J by 7 bases, and 10 bases separated the two germline ends. CDR3 amino acids: CASKLSGEKLFF. The CDR3 DNA reads as TGTGCCAGCAAGTTAAGCGGTGAAAAACTGTTTTTT.

This clonotype came up once. The chain joins TRBV6-2 or TRBV6-3 to TRBJ1-2; 9 nucleotides agree with TRBD1. CDR1 MNHEY and CDR2 SVGEGT come from the germline V gene. Trimming at V came to 7 bases and at J to 4 bases, leaving 7 bases not matched to a gene. CDR3 length: 14 residues. CDR3 DNA: TGTGCCAGCACCCCGGGACAGGGCACCTATGGCTACACCTTC. Translation gives CASTPGQGTYGYTF.